Below are 7 T cell receptor beta chains sequenced from a single sample in a study of Ad26.COV2.S vaccination and SARS-CoV-2 variants. Indicated treatment: 15 to 20 received Ad26.COV2.S at low or high dose, single or two shots; about 5 received placebo; per-sample allocation not given. Sampling took place 63 days after the first vaccine or placebo injection. Clones were read by immunoSEQ multiplex PCR, and TCRdb kept only the in-frame ones, dropping some. The table includes 350,000 to 450,000 clones, about 88% detected once. The sample was peripheral blood, taken in a trial of Ad26.COV2.S vaccine versus placebo. The receptors here all came from a person between 18 and 60 years old who received the Ad26.COV2.S COVID-19 vaccine or a placebo.

The genes are TRBV5-1 and TRBJ2-3, with D tentatively TRBD1 or TRBD2 (5 bases each). The CDR3 sequence is 14 residues long. Trimming cost V 7 bases and J 6 bases, with 18 bases left between them. CDR1 and CDR2 (germline): SGHRS, YFSETQ. The CDR3 DNA reads TGCGCCAGCGCCCGGGGCGCTAAGGAGGATACGCAGTATTTT. Translating gives CASARGAKEDTQYF.

The chain uses TRBV4-1 and TRBJ2-7; 9 bases line up with TRBD2. CDR1 MGHRA and CDR2 YSYEKL come from the germline V gene. The J segment lost 3 bases and the V segment lost 0 bases, leaving 6 bases of the junction unmatched. The CDR3 sequence is 16 residues long. CDR3 protein: CASSQDLASGNYEQYF. DNA for the CDR3: TGCGCCAGCAGCCAAGATCTGGCTAGCGGGAACTACGAGCAGTACTTC.

The rearrangement uses TRBV11-2 and TRBJ2-5, with 7 bases aligning to TRBD2. The CDR3 has 16 amino acids. Germline V CDR1 and CDR2: SGHAT, FQNNGV. V dropped 2 bases and J dropped 5; count of bases not matched to a gene: 11. CDR3 in amino acids: CASSLLGGRMTETQYF. The CDR3 bases are TGTGCCAGCAGCTTACTTGGCGGGAGAATGACGGAGACCCAGTACTTC.

The chain joins TRBV18 to TRBJ2-1; the D gene is possibly TRBD1 (6 bases). CDR1 is KGHSH, CDR2 LQKENI, per germline. The CDR3 runs 15 residues. The V and J ends lost 5 bases and 8 bases respectively, with 19 bases between them. The CDR3, as DNA: TGTGCCAGCTCAAAATCACAGGGTGTACTCGATGAGCAGTTCTTC. Amino acids: CASSKSQGVLDEQFF. The variable domain in full, completed from reference TRBV18 and TRBJ2-1, reads NAGVMQNPRHLVRRRGQEARLRCSPMKGHSHVYWYRQLPEEGLKFMVYLQKENIIDESGMPKERFSAEFPKEGPSILRIQQVVRGDSAAYFCASSKSQGVLDEQFFGPGTRLTVL.

This chain connects TRBV6-6 to TRBJ2-3; D uncertain. V lost 5 bases to trimming and J lost 2 bases, with 8 bases between them. This CDR3 spans 13 amino acids. The germline CDR1 and CDR2 sequences are MNHNY and SVGAGI (reference sequence). The CDR3 DNA reads TGTGCCAGCAGTACTAACCCCACAGATACGCAGTATTTT. Protein product: CASSTNPTDTQYF.

The J gene is TRBJ1-4, the V gene TRBV7-9; unclear D gene. CDR3 size: 15 residues. The germline V gene encodes CDR1 SEHNR and CDR2 FQNEAQ (reference sequence). V was trimmed by 5 bases and J by 3 bases, leaving 13 bases between them. CDR3 in amino acids: CASSPLTRANEKLFF. The DNA of the CDR3 is TGTGCCAGCAGCCCCTTAACACGCGCTAATGAAAAACTGTTTTTT.

The chain carries TRBV5-4 and TRBJ2-2; D ambiguous. Trimming removed 3 bases from V and 3 bases from J, with 15 bases in between. The CDR3 is made up of 16 amino acids. Germline CDR1 and CDR2: SGHNT and YYREEE (reference sequence). The CDR3 bases are TGTGCCAGCAGCTCCGCGTTACGTAAAGACACCGGGGAGCTGTTTTTT. It encodes CASSSALRKDTGELFF.